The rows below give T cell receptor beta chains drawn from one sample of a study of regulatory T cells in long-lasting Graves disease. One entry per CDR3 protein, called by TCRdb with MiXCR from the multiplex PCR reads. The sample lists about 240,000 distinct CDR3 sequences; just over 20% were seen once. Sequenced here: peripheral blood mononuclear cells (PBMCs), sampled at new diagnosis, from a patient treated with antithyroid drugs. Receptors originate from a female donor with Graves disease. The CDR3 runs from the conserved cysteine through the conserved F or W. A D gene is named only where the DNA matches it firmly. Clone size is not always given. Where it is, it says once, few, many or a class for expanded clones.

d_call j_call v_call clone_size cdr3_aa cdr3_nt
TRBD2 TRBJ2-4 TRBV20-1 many CSANSAGGDTNIQYF TGCAGTGCTAACTCAGCGGGGGGCGATACAAACATTCAGTACTTC
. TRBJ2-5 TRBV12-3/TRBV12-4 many CASRMGEAPSVETQYF TGTGCCAGCAGGATGGGGGAAGCTCCTTCCGTAGAGACCCAGTACTTC
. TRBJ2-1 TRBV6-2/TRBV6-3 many CASTKVVGDYNEQFF TGTGCCAGCACCAAGGTAGTGGGGGACTACAATGAGCAGTTCTTC
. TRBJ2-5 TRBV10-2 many CASSLTGRRETQYF TGCGCCAGCAGCCTCACAGGCCGGCGAGAGACCCAGTACTTC
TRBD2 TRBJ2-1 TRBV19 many CASSIRGDGRASDEQFF TGTGCCAGTAGTATAAGGGGGGACGGGAGGGCGTCAGATGAGCAGTTCTTC
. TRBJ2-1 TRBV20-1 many CSTRDQGTNEQFF TGCAGTACTAGAGATCAGGGGACCAATGAGCAGTTCTTC
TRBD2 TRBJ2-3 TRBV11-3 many CASSLKTSGRSTDTQYF TGTGCCAGCAGCTTAAAAACTAGCGGGCGTTCCACAGATACGCAGTATTTT
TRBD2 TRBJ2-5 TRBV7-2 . CASSLVASGTAYQETQYF TGTGCCAGCAGCTTAGTAGCTAGCGGCACCGCATACCAAGAGACCCAGTACTTC
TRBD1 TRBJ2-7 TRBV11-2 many CASSRNRGLTYEQYF TGTGCCAGCAGCCGGAACAGGGGGCTGACCTACGAGCAGTACTTC
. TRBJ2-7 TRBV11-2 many CASSLSGKPYEQYF TGTGCCAGCAGCTTAAGCGGAAAACCCTACGAGCAGTACTTC
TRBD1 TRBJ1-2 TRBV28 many CASNPVDRDAYGYTF TGTGCCAGCAATCCGGTGGACAGGGATGCCTATGGCTACACCTTC
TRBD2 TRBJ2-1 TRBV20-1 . CSARDGLAGYNEQFF TGCAGTGCTAGAGATGGGCTAGCGGGCTACAATGAGCAGTTCTTC
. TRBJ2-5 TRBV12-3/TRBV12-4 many CASSLRRANQETQYF TGTGCCAGCAGTTTACGGCGGGCCAACCAAGAGACCCAGTACTTC
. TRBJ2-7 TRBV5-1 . CASSAGLAVSSYEQYF TGCGCCAGCAGCGCGGGGTTGGCCGTGAGCTCCTACGAGCAGTACTTC
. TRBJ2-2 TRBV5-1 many CASSPQGAPTGELFF TGCGCCAGCAGCCCCCAGGGTGCTCCAACCGGGGAGCTGTTTTTT
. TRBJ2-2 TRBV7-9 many CASSLVPGELFF TGTGCCAGCAGCTTAGTTCCCGGGGAGCTGTTTTTT
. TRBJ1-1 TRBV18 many CASSPRSVNTEAFF TGTGCCAGCTCACCACGGTCGGTGAACACTGAAGCTTTCTTT
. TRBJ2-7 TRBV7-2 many CASSRDFSSYEQYF TGTGCCAGCAGCCGGGACTTTAGCTCCTACGAGCAGTACTTC
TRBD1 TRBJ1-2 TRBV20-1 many CSARGDLQGAGGYTF TGCAGTGCTAGAGGCGATCTCCAGGGGGCAGGGGGCTACACCTTC
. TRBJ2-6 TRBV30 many CAWGPGANVLTF TGTGCCTGGGGGCCAGGGGCCAACGTCCTGACTTTC
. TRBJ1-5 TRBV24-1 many CATSDPHQPQHF TGTGCCACCAGTGATCCTCATCAGCCCCAGCATTTT
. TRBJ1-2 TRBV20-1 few CSARRTAYGYTF TGCAGTGCTAGGAGGACAGCCTATGGCTACACCTTC
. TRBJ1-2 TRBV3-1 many CASSQAAGNGYTF TGTGCCAGCAGCCAAGCTGCCGGGAATGGCTACACCTTC
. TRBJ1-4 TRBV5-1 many CASSKDTPTTNEKLFF TGCGCCAGCAGCAAAGACACACCAACAACTAATGAAAAACTGTTTTTT
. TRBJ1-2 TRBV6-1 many CASREDRGGIGYTF TGTGCCAGCAGGGAAGACAGAGGGGGAATCGGCTACACCTTC
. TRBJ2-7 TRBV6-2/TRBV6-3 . CPSSFWDGSYEQYF TGTCCTAGCAGTTTTTGGGACGGTTCCTACGAGCAGTACTTC
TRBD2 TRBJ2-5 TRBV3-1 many CASSRGTSGSETQYF TGTGCCAGCAGCCGTGGGACTAGCGGGAGTGAGACCCAGTACTTC
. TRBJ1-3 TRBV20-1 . CSALTEGNTIYF TGCAGTGCCCTGACCGAAGGAAACACCATATATTTT
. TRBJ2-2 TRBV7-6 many CASSYQSSTKTGELFF TGTGCCAGCAGCTACCAGTCCTCTACTAAAACCGGGGAGCTGTTTTTT
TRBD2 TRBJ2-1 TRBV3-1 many CASSQGVGRRAF TGTGCCAGCAGCCAAGGGGTCGGGAGGCGGGCCTTC
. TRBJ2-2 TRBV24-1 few CATSGYRNTGELFF TGTGCCACCAGTGGTTACAGGAACACCGGGGAGCTGTTTTTT
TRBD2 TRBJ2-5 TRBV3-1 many CASSLRTSGDPLQETQYF TGTGCCAGCAGCCTTCGGACTAGCGGAGACCCACTCCAAGAGACCCAGTACTTC
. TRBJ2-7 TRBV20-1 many CSARVNSYEQYF TGCAGTGCTAGAGTAAACAGCTACGAGCAGTACTTC
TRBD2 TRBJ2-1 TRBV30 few CAWSLAGGLLNEQFF TGTGCCTGGAGTCTAGCGGGAGGCCTCCTCAATGAGCAGTTCTTC
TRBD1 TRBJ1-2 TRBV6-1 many CASRRQGTNYGYTF TGTGCCAGCAGACGACAGGGGACTAACTATGGCTACACCTTC
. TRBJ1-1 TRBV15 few CATSRDSGTNTEAFF TGTGCCACCAGCAGAGATAGTGGGACGAACACTGAAGCTTTCTTT
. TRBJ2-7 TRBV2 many CASTRISYEQYF TGTGCCAGCACCCGAATCTCCTACGAGCAGTACTTC
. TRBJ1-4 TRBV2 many CASSVYNEKLFF TGTGCCAGCAGTGTGTATAATGAAAAACTGTTTTTT
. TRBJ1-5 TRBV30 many CAWSSGAPNQPQHF TGTGCCTGGAGTTCAGGGGCCCCCAATCAGCCCCAGCATTTT
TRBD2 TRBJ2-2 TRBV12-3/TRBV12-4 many CASSSRLAPGELFF TGTGCCAGCAGTTCCAGACTAGCTCCCGGGGAGCTGTTTTTT
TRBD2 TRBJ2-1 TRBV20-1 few CSARVGWGTSGGVSYNEQFF TGCAGTGCTAGAGTCGGGTGGGGGACTAGCGGGGGTGTCTCCTACAATGAGCAGTTCTTC
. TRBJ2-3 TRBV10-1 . CASSSGDTQYF TGCGCCAGCAGCTCGGGGGATACGCAGTATTTT
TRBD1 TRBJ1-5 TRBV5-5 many CASSRTGDRNQPQHF TGCGCCAGCAGCAGGACAGGGGATCGCAATCAGCCCCAGCATTTT
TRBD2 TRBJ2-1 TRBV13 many CASSLPSGTYNEQFF TGTGCCAGCAGCTTGCCTAGCGGGACCTACAATGAGCAGTTCTTC
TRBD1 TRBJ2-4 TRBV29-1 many CSVSGTGGGDIQYF TGCAGCGTGTCCGGGACAGGGGGAGGAGACATTCAGTACTTC
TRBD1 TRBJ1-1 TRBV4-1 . CASRLTGGRNTEAFF TGCGCCAGCAGGCTTACAGGGGGCCGGAACACTGAAGCTTTCTTT
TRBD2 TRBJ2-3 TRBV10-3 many CAISDERGSTDTQYF TGTGCCATCAGTGATGAGCGGGGAAGCACAGATACGCAGTATTTT
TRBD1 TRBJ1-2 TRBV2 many CASSEPGQTYGYTF TGTGCCAGCAGTGAACCGGGACAGACCTATGGCTACACCTTC
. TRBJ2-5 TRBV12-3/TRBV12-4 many CASSSIRGRQETQYF TGTGCCAGCAGTTCCATACGGGGGAGACAAGAGACCCAGTACTTC
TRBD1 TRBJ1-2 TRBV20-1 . CSARDDRVSNYGYTF TGCAGTGCTAGAGATGACAGGGTTTCTAACTATGGCTACACCTTC
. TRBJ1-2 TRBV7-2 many CASSLVRGNGYTF TGTGCCAGCAGCTTAGTGAGGGGGAATGGCTACACCTTC
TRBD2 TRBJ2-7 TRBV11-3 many CASSPSGIGGSYEQYF TGTGCCAGCAGCCCTAGCGGGATCGGAGGATCCTACGAGCAGTACTTC
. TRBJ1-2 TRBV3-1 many CASSQGGRDYGYTF TGTGCCAGCAGCCAAGGTGGACGCGACTATGGCTACACCTTC
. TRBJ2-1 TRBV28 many CASSFGTSRGFF TGTGCCAGCAGTTTCGGGACTTCCAGGGGGTTCTTC
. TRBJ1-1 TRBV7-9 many CASSQPQSYAFF TGTGCCAGCAGCCAGCCCCAGAGTTACGCTTTCTTT
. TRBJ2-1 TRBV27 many CASSFRGNEQFF TGTGCCAGCAGTTTCAGGGGCAATGAGCAGTTCTTC
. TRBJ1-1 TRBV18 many CASSPKDSTEAFF TGTGCCAGCTCGCCCAAAGACAGCACTGAAGCTTTCTTT